This T cell receptor (beta chain) is drawn from a study of a mutant IDH1 vaccine in newly diagnosed glioma. Study at large: Mean patient age was around 40 years; approximately 60% were male and roughly 38% female. Patients were pretreated with radiotherapy, temozolomide, or both, mostly both.

Libraries were prepared by immunoSEQ multiplex PCR; TCRdb keeps only in-frame clonotypes and omits some of them. Of tens of thousands of clones in the sample, 70% to 90% were seen once. There are a few counts of this clone. Its antigen is not identified. Points from the study as a whole: Across multiple MHC alleles, 85% to 95% of patients had vaccine-induced responses.

The time point denotes: baseline, week 1 (first vaccination visit). The treatment is: pre-vaccination baseline after standard-of-care therapy. The sequenced sample was PBMCs, obtained from a glioma patient treated with radiotherapy, temozolomide or both. This sequence originates from a man aged 40-55 years with glioma.

CDR3 region: CAISEHISNQPQHF. DNA for the CDR3: TGTGCCATCAGTGAACATATTAGCAATCAGCCCCAGCATTTT. The chain recombines TRBV10-3 with TRBJ1-5; no clear D gene. Germline lookup yields CDR1 ENHRY and CDR2 SYGVKD. V shed 3 bases and J shed 0 bases, with 6 bases lying between them. CDR3 length equals 14 residues.